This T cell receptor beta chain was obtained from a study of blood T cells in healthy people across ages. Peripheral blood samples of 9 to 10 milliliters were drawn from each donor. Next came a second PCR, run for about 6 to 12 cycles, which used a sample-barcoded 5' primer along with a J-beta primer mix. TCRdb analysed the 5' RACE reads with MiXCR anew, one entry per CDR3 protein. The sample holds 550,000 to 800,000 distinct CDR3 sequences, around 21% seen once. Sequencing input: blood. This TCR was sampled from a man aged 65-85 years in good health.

CDR3 residues: CASSLIGTGELFF. In DNA, the CDR3 is TGTGCCAGCAGCTTAATCGGCACCGGGGAGCTGTTTTTT. The V and J genes are TRBV7-3 and TRBJ2-2; D is undetermined. CDR1 and CDR2 from the germline V gene are SGHTA and FQGTGA. With 1 base removed from V and 4 bases from J, the gap between germline ends came to 4 bases. This CDR3 is 13 amino acids long.